One T cell receptor (beta chain) is described in this entry. The data stem from a study of blood T cell repertoires in COVID-19. Study-wide context: Collection of acute and convalescent COVID-19 samples took place in the United States, Italy and Spain. PBMCs, B-cell-depleted T cells, or T cells provided the cDNA or gDNA that made up the material.

Germline V gene data show CDR1 as LGHDT and CDR2 as YNNKEL (reference sequence). The V end lost 0 bases, the J end lost 8 bases, and 11 bases lay between the germline ends. The CDR3 runs 15 residues. As originally analysed: Researchers report that nucleated cell counts were estimated from reference gene primer amplification. The repertoire was sequenced with immunoSEQ multiplex PCR; TCRdb's copy has only in-frame clones and lacks some. The V and J calls and clone size are taken from that table; D and trimming were inferred from the DNA. This table has about 330,000 clones, more than 80% appearing once.

This sequence joins TRBV3-1 (or the pseudogene TRBV3-2) and TRBJ1-6; possible D gene TRBD1, 5 bases. This TCR was sampled from a man aged 18 to 30 who had recovered from COVID-19. What was sequenced was peripheral blood. CDR3 residues: CASSQEAGFYSPLHF. In nucleotides, the CDR3 is TGTGCCAGCAGCCAAGAGGCAGGGTTTTATTCACCCCTCCACTTT.